Listed below are T cell receptor beta chains from one sample, sequenced in a study of blood T cells in healthy people across ages. TCRdb reprocessed the 5' RACE reads with MiXCR, giving one entry per CDR3 protein. This table has 550,000 to 650,000 distinct CDR3 sequences, about 30% appearing once. Sequenced sample: blood. These receptors originate from a woman at least 80 years old in good health. Both conserved end residues are part of each CDR3. A D gene is named only where the DNA matches it firmly. Size tells how often a clone was seen (once, few, many) or the class of an expanded clone, and some rows leave it out.

>many|TRBJ2-7|NA|TRBV3-1
CASSQPGGGQAYEQYF
TGTGCCAGCAGCCAACCAGGGGGAGGGCAGGCCTACGAGCAGTACTTC
>many|TRBJ2-3|TRBD2|TRBV7-3
CASSTSGGGDTQYF
TGTGCCAGCAGCACTAGCGGGGGTGGAGATACGCAGTATTTT
>NA|TRBJ2-5|TRBD1|TRBV6-5
CASRPRTGVLGEQYF
TGTGCCAGCAGGCCCAGGACAGGGGTCCTAGGGGAGCAGTACTTC
>many|TRBJ2-7|NA|TRBV20-1
CSAFNPKEYEQYF
TGCAGTGCTTTTAATCCAAAGGAATACGAGCAGTACTTC
>few|TRBJ2-1|NA|TRBV4-3
CASSQDLQGRSGSEQFF
TGCGCCAGCAGCCAAGATCTACAGGGTCGTAGCGGCTCTGAGCAGTTCTTC
>few|TRBJ1-4|NA|TRBV7-2
CASSRTLQGEKLFF
TGTGCCAGCAGCCGCACATTACAGGGCGAAAAACTGTTTTTT
>many|TRBJ2-1|NA|TRBV3-1
CASSKRPGDSFNEQFF
TGTGCCAGCAGCAAAAGGCCAGGGGACTCCTTCAATGAGCAGTTCTTC
>medium-sized|TRBJ1-1|NA|TRBV3-1
CASNFQKNTEAFF
TGTGCCAGCAATTTTCAGAAGAACACTGAAGCTTTCTTT
>few|TRBJ2-3|NA|TRBV30
CAWDPSDWNTDTQYF
TGTGCCTGGGACCCCTCTGACTGGAATACAGATACGCAGTATTTT
>NA|TRBJ2-7|NA|TRBV4-1
CASSQDRVGSYKQYF
TGCGCCAGCAGCCAAGACAGGGTCGGCTCCTACAAGCAGTACTTC
>many|TRBJ2-3|NA|TRBV13
CASSLNSPGGGTDTQYF
TGTGCCAGCAGCCTAAATTCACCCGGGGGAGGCACAGATACGCAGTATTTT
>many|TRBJ2-5|NA|TRBV6-1
CACRRETQYF
TGTGCTTGCAGGAGAGAGACCCAGTACTTC
>NA|TRBJ2-2|NA|TRBV29-1
CSVGMNTGELFF
TGCAGCGTTGGGATGAACACCGGGGAGCTGTTTTTT